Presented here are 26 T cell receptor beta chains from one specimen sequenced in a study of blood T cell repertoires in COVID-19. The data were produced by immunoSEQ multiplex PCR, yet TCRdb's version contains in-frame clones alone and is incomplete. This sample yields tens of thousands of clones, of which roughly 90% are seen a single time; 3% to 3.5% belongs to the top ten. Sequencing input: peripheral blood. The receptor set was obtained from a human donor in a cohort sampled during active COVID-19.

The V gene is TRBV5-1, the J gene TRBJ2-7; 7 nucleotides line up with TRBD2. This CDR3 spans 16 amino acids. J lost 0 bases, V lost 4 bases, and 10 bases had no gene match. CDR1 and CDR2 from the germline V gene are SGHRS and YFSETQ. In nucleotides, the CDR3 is TGCGCCAGCAGCCGGGACTATCCTCCAAGCTCCTACGAGCAGTACTTC. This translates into CASSRDYPPSSYEQYF.

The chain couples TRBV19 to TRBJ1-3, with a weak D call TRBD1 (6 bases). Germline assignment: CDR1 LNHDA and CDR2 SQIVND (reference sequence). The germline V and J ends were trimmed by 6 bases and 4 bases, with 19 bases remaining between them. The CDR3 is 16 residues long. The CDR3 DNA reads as TGTGCCAGTAGCATTGGGTCCGGGACAATCGGAAACACCATATATTTT. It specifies CASSIGSGTIGNTIYF.

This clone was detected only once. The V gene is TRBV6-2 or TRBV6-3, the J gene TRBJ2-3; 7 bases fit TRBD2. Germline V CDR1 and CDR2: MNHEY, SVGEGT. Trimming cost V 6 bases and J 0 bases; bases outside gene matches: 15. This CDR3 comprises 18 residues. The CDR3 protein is CASSQSLGTIGSTDTQYF. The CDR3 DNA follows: TGTGCCAGCAGCCAATCCCTCGGGACTATCGGTAGCACAGATACGCAGTATTTT.

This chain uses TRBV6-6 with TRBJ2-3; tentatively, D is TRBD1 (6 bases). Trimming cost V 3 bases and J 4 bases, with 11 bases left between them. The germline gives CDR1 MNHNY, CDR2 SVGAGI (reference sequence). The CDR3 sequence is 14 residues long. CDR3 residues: CASSYGGGADTQYF. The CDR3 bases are TGTGCCAGCAGTTATGGTGGGGGCGCAGATACGCAGTATTTT.

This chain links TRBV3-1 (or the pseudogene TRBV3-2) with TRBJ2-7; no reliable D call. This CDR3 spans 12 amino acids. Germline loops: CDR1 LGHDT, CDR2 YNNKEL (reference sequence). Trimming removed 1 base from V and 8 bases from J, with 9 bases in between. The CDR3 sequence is CASSQVPYKQYF. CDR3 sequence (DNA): TGTGCCAGCAGCCAAGTGCCTTACAAGCAGTACTTC.

CDR3: CASSDPTRTGQGRRFSGNTIYF. The DNA for the CDR3 is TGTGCCAGCAGTGACCCTACCCGCACGGGACAGGGGCGCCGGTTCTCTGGAAACACCATATATTTT. The chain combines TRBV6-4 with TRBJ1-3; 10 positions agree with TRBD1. Germline V gives CDR1 MRHNA, CDR2 SNTAGT. CDR3 length: 22 amino acids. Losses at the gene ends were 2 bases for V and 0 bases for J; bases not matched to a gene: 19.

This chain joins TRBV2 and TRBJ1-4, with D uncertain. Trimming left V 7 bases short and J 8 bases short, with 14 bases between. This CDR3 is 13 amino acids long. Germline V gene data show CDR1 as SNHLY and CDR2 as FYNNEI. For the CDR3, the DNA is TGTGCCAGCAAGGGTGGGAGTGGAGAAAAACTGTTTTTT. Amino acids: CASKGGSGEKLFF.

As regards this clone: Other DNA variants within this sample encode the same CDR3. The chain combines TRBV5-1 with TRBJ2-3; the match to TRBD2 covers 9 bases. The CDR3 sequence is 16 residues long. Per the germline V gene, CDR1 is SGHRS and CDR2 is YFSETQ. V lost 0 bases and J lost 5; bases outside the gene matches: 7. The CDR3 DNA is TGCGCCAGCAGCTTGGGGCGAGCGGGGGGCGGAGATACGCAGTATTTT. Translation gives CASSLGRAGGGDTQYF.

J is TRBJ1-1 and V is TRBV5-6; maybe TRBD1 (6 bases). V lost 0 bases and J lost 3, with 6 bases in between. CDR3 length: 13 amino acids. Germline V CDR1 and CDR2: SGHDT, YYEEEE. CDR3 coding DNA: TGTGCCAGCAGCTTGGACAGGGACACTGAAGCTTTCTTT. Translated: CASSLDRDTEAFF.

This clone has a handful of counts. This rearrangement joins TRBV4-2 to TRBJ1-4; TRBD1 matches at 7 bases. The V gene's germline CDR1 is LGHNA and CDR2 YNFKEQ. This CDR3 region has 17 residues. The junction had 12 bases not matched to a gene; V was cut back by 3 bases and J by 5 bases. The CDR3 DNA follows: TGTGCCAGCAGCCAGTCTACCCGACAGGGAGGAAATGAAAAACTGTTTTTT. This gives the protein CASSQSTRQGGNEKLFF.

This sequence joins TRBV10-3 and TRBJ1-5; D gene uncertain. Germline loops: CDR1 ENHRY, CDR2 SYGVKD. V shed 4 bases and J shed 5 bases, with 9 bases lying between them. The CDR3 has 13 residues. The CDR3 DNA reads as TGTGCCATCAGTGGCTCAGGTTATCAGCCCCAGCATTTT. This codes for CAISGSGYQPQHF.

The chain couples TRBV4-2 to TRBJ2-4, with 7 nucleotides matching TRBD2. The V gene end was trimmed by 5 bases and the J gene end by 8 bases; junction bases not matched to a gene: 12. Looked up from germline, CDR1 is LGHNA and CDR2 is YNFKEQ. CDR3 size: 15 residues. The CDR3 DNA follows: TGTGCCAGCAGCTCGGGCCGTGGCGGGAGATACATTCAGTACTTC. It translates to CASSSGRGGRYIQYF.

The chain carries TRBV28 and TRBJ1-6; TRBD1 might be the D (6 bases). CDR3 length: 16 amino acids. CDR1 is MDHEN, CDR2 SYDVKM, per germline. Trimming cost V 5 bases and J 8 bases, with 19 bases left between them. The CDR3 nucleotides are TGTGCCAGCAGTCTTACCTGGCAGGGGACGGATTCACCCCTCCACTTT. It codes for CASSLTWQGTDSPLHF.

In nucleotides, the CDR3 is TGTGCCAGCAGAGCTCGGCGCGGGGGGCTTGGCAATCAGCCCCAGCATTTT. Translated: CASRARRGGLGNQPQHF. The V gene is TRBV27, the J gene TRBJ1-5; D may be TRBD1 (6 bases). The germline V gene encodes CDR1 MNHEY and CDR2 SMNVEV (reference sequence). The CDR3 has 17 residues. Deletions cut 6 bases from V and 2 bases from J, with 20 bases between.

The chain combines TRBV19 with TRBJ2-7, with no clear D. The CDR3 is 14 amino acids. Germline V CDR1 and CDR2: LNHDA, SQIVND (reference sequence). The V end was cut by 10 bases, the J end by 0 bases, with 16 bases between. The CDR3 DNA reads TGTGCCACAGAACCAGGTTTACCCTCCTACGAGCAGTACTTC. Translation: CATEPGLPSYEQYF.

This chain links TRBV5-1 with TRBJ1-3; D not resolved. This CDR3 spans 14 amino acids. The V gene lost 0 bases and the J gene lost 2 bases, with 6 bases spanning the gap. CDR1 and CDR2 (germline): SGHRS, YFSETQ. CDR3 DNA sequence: TGCGCCAGCAGCTTGGACGGGGCTGGAAACACCATATATTTT. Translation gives CASSLDGAGNTIYF.

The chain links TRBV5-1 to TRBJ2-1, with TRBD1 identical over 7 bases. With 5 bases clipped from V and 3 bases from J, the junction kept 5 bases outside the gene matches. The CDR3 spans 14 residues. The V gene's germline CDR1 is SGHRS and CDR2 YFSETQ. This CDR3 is CASSLRDSYNEQFF. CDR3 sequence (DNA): TGCGCCAGCAGTCTCCGGGACAGCTACAATGAGCAGTTCTTC.

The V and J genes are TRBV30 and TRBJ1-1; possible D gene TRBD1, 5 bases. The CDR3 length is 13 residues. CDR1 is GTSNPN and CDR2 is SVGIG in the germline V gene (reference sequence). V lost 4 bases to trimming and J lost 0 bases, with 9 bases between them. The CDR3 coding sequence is TGTGCCTGGATAGGGGAGGTGAACACTGAAGCTTTCTTT. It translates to CAWIGEVNTEAFF.

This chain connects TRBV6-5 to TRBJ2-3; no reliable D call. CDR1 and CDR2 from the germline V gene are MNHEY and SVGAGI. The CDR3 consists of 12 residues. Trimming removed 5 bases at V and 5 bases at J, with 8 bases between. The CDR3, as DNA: TGTGCCAGCAGTCCTAGTAGAGATACGCAGTATTTT. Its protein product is CASSPSRDTQYF.

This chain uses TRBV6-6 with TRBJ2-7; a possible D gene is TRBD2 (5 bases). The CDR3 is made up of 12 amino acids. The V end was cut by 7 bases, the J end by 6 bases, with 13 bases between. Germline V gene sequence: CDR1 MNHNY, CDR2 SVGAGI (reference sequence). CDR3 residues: CASTGGQREQYV. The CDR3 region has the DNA TGTGCCAGCACCGGCGGGCAGCGCGAGCAGTACGTC.

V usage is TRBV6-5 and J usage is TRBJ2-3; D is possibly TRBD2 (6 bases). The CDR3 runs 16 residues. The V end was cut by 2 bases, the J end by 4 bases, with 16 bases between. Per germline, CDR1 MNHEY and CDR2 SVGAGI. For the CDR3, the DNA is TGTGCCAGCAGTTACGGGTTCGGGCGGGATCCAGATACGCAGTATTTT. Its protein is CASSYGFGRDPDTQYF.

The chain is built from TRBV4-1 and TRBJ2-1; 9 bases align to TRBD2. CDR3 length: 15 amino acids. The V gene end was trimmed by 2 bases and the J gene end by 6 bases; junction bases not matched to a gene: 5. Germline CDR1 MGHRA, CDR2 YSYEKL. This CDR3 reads CASSQLAGASNEQFF. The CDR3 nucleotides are TGCGCCAGCAGCCAATTAGCGGGAGCATCCAATGAGCAGTTCTTC.

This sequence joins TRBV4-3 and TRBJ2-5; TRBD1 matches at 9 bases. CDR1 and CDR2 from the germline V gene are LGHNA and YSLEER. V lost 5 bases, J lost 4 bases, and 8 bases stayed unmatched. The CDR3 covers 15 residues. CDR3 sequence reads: CASSAGTGNGETQYF. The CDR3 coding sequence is TGCGCCAGCAGCGCCGGGACAGGGAACGGAGAGACCCAGTACTTC.

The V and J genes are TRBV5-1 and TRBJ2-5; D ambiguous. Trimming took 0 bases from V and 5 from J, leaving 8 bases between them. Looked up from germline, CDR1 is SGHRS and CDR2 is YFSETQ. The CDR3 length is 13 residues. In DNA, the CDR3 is TGCGCCAGCAGCTTGGTCCCTTTGGAGACCCAGTACTTC. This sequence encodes CASSLVPLETQYF.

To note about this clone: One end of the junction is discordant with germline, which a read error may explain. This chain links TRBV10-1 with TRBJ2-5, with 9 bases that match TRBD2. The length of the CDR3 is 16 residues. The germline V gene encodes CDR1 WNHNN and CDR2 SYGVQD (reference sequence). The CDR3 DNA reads TGCGCCAGCAGCAGTGAGCGGGGGGCCTCCCAAGAAACCCAGTACTTC. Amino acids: CASSSERGASQETQYF.

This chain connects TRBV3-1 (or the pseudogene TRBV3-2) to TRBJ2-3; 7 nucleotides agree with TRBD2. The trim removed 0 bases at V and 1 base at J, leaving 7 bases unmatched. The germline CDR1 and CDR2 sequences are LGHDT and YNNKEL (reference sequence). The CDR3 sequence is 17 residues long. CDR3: CASSQEAGAGGTDTQYF. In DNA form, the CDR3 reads TGTGCCAGCAGCCAAGAGGCTGGGGCGGGGGGCACAGATACGCAGTATTTT.